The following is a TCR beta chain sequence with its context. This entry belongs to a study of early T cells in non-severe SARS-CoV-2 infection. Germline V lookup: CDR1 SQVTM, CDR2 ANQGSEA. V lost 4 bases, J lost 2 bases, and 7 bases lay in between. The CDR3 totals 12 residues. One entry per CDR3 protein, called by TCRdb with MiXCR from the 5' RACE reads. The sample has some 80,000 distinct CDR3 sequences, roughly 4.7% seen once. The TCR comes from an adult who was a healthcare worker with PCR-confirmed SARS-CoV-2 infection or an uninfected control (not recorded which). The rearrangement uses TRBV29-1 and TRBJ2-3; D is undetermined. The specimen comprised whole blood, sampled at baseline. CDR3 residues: CSVASFTDTQYF. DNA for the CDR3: TGCAGCGTTGCCAGTTTCACAGATACGCAGTATTTT.